These T cell receptor beta chains were read from a single sample in a study of regulatory T cells in long-lasting Graves disease. TCRdb itself ran the multiplex PCR reads through MiXCR, one entry per CDR3 protein. The sample carries hundreds of thousands of distinct CDR3 sequences, 15% to 20% recorded once. These same records also appear under a second study, on T cells in Graves' hyperthyroidism and ophthalmopathy.

The source material was peripheral blood mononuclear cells (PBMCs), sampled at new diagnosis, from a patient treated with antithyroid drugs. Every receptor here comes from a man aged 18 to 29 with Graves disease. The CDR3 runs from the conserved cysteine through the conserved F or W. The order of the fields is D gene, V gene, J gene, clone size, CDR3 DNA, CDR3 protein. D genes are given only for firm matches. Rows give clone size only sometimes, using once, few, many, or a class for an expanded clone.

TRBD2,TRBV4-2,TRBJ2-3,-,TGTGCCAGCAGCCAAGATACGAGTAGCGGGACCACAGATACGCAGTATTTT,CASSQDTSSGTTDTQYF
TRBD1,TRBV28,TRBJ2-1,many,TGTGCCAGCAGCTACGGACAGGGCCACAATGAGCAGTTCTTC,CASSYGQGHNEQFF
-,TRBV19,TRBJ1-1,-,TGTGCCAGTAGTATAGCTAGGGAAATCAACACTGAAGCTTTCTTT,CASSIAREINTEAFF
TRBD1,TRBV29-1,TRBJ2-3,-,TGCAGCGTTCTTCTCCGGGACAGGAGCACAGATACGCAGTATTTT,CSVLLRDRSTDTQYF
-,TRBV9,TRBJ1-3,few,TGTGCCAGCAGCGTAGACTTGAACTCTGGAAACACCATATATTTT,CASSVDLNSGNTIYF
-,TRBV28,TRBJ2-7,-,TGTGCCAGCAGTGAGCAGGAGGATCGATACGAGCAGTACTTC,CASSEQEDRYEQYF
-,TRBV10-2,TRBJ2-3,few,TGCGCCAGCAGTGACGAAACAGATACGCAGTATTTT,CASSDETDTQYF
-,TRBV3-1,TRBJ1-2,many,TGTGCCAGCAGCGGACAGCTCTATGGCTACACCTTC,CASSGQLYGYTF
-,TRBV5-1,TRBJ2-3,many,TGCGCCAGCAGCGGATCAGGAAGTGCAGATACGCAGTATTTT,CASSGSGSADTQYF
-,TRBV5-1,TRBJ2-7,many,TGCGCCAGCAGCTTGGACAGTACCTCCTACGAGCAGTACTTC,CASSLDSTSYEQYF
-,TRBV10-1,TRBJ2-7,many,TGCGCCAGCAGGCAGACCCCGGCGGCCGAGCAGTACTTC,CASRQTPAAEQYF
-,TRBV28,TRBJ1-5,few,TGTGCCAGCAGTTTGGTCGTCCAGCATTTT,CASSLVVQHF
-,TRBV9,TRBJ2-3,few,TGTGCCAGCAGCGTTGACGCAGGCACAGATACGCAGTATTTT,CASSVDAGTDTQYF
-,TRBV29-1,TRBJ2-2,-,TGCAGCGTTACCGGAGTCGGGGAGCTGTTTTTT,CSVTGVGELFF
-,TRBV5-1,TRBJ1-1,-,TGCGCCAGCAGACTCGAGAGGGGCACTGAAGCTTTCTTT,CASRLERGTEAFF
-,TRBV30,TRBJ2-7,many,TGTGCCTGGAGGTTCAGCGGCAACTACGAGCAGTACTTC,CAWRFSGNYEQYF
TRBD2,TRBV27,TRBJ2-7,-,TGTGCCAGCAGGCCTACTAGCGGGGCATCTGTCGAGCAGTACTTC,CASRPTSGASVEQYF
-,TRBV6-4,TRBJ1-1,few,TGTGCCAGCAGTGCCCTAGGGAACACTGAAGCTTTCTTT,CASSALGNTEAFF
TRBD2,TRBV27,TRBJ2-7,-,TGTGCCAGCAGTTTGCGGGAGAACTACGAGCAGTACTTC,CASSLRENYEQYF
TRBD1,TRBV11-2,TRBJ1-2,many,TGTGCCAGCAGTTCACGGGACAGGGGATATGGCTACACCTTC,CASSSRDRGYGYTF
-,TRBV7-9,TRBJ2-3,many,TGTGCCAGCAGCTTAGCGGCTAGAGCGGATACGCAGTATTTT,CASSLAARADTQYF
TRBD1,TRBV9,TRBJ1-2,few,TGTGCCAGCAGCGGGGGACAGGGAGGCTACACCTTC,CASSGGQGGYTF
-,TRBV6-1,TRBJ2-3,many,TGTGCCAGCAGGCAGGTGGGCACAGATACGCAGTATTTT,CASRQVGTDTQYF
-,TRBV19,TRBJ1-1,few,TGTGCCAGTAGTATGGGGATATCTGAAGCTTTCTTT,CASSMGISEAFF
TRBD2,TRBV7-9,TRBJ2-5,few,TGTGCCAGCAGCTTAGTAGGCCTAGCGGGAGGGCCGGAATGGAAGACCCAGTACTTC,CASSLVGLAGGPEWKTQYF
-,TRBV6-1,TRBJ1-5,-,TGTGCCAGCAGTGGAGACAGACCCTATAGTAGCAATCAGCCCCAGCATTTT,CASSGDRPYSSNQPQHF
-,TRBV19,TRBJ2-7,-,TGTGCCAGTACCGATAAAGAATCCTACGAGCAGTACTTC,CASTDKESYEQYF
TRBD2,TRBV15,TRBJ2-2,-,TGTGCCACCAGCAGAGAGCTAACCGGGACTAGCAACACCGGGGAGCTGTTTTTT,CATSRELTGTSNTGELFF
-,TRBV4-1,TRBJ2-5,-,TGCGCCAGCAGCCATCGCTGGCGGCCCGGGACGCAAAACCAAGAGACCCAGTACTTC,CASSHRWRPGTQNQETQYF
TRBD2,TRBV29-1,TRBJ2-5,few,TGCAGCGTTGAAGATCTATCGTTTTGGACTAGCGGGAGAGGTGAAGAGACCCAGTACTTC,CSVEDLSFWTSGRGEETQYF
-,TRBV27,TRBJ1-2,many,TGTGCCAGCAGTTTAAAGGCAGACTATGGCTACACCTTC,CASSLKADYGYTF
-,TRBV7-9,TRBJ2-4,-,TGTGCCAGCAGCTCAGGGCAGGGGTTAGCGGGAAACATTCAGTACTTC,CASSSGQGLAGNIQYF
-,TRBV11-2,TRBJ2-7,many,TGTGCCAGCAGCTTAGTTCGCGGGAACGACGAGCAGTACTTC,CASSLVRGNDEQYF
TRBD1,TRBV4-1,TRBJ1-1,few,TGCGCCAGCAGAGAGACAGGGACTAACACTGAAGCTTTCTTT,CASRETGTNTEAFF